Below, 5 T cell receptor beta chains from the same sample are listed, as sequenced in a study of blood T cell repertoires in COVID-19. Only in-frame clones appear in the TCRdb table, and some are missing; sequencing was by immunoSEQ multiplex PCR. The sample lists some 180,000 clones; around 90% were seen once. The sequenced sample was peripheral blood. These receptors were obtained from a man aged 45 to 65 with acute or convalescent COVID-19.

The chain links TRBV15 to TRBJ1-6; D call uncertain. V was cut by 2 bases and J by 5 bases, with 7 bases left in between. In germline, CDR1 is LNHNV, CDR2 YYDKDF (reference sequence). The CDR3 runs to 14 residues. The CDR3 spells CATSRRLDNSPLHF. The DNA for the CDR3 is TGTGCCACCAGCAGAAGACTTGATAATTCACCCCTCCACTTT.

The chain carries TRBV2 and TRBJ2-1; 7 nucleotides align to TRBD2. V dropped 6 bases and J dropped 9; count of bases not matched to a gene: 5. The CDR3 is made up of 12 amino acids. The germline gives CDR1 SNHLY, CDR2 FYNNEI. The CDR3 DNA sequence: TGTGCCAGCAGAGACACTAGCGTTGAGCAGTTCTTC. This gives the protein CASRDTSVEQFF.

The chain couples TRBV28 to TRBJ2-6, with unresolved D. This CDR3 comprises 16 residues. V was cut by 4 bases and J by 0 bases, with 10 bases left in between. CDR1 and CDR2 from the germline V gene are MDHEN and SYDVKM. The CDR3 DNA sequence: TGTGCCAGCAGTTCGCCAGGCAGCTCTGGGGCCAACGTCCTGACTTTC. Encoded protein: CASSSPGSSGANVLTF.

This rearrangement joins TRBV27 to TRBJ2-7; weak D call: TRBD1 (6 bases). V was clipped by 5 bases and J by 3 bases, with 14 bases between them. This CDR3 is 14 amino acids long. CDR1 and CDR2 from the germline V gene are MNHEY and SMNVEV (reference sequence). DNA for the CDR3: TGTGCCAGCAGTCCCGGACAGAGTTACTACGAGCAGTACTTC. The encoded protein is CASSPGQSYYEQYF.

The chain joins TRBV6-6 to TRBJ1-1, with TRBD1 matching over 10 bases. This CDR3 spans 15 amino acids. Per germline, CDR1 MNHNY and CDR2 SVGAGI (reference sequence). V trimming: 5 bases; J trimming: 2 bases; junction bases outside the gene matches: 5. The CDR3 here is CASSNRQGANTEAFF. CDR3 DNA sequence: TGTGCCAGCAGTAACCGACAGGGGGCAAACACTGAAGCTTTCTTT.